These 20 T cell receptor beta chains were all obtained from the same sample, sequenced in a study of immune evolution from preneoplasia to lung adenocarcinoma. Sequencing was performed with immunoSEQ multiplex PCR; in TCRdb, only in-frame clones are kept and a portion is missing. The sample includes some 5,400 clones, around four fifths seen only once; the top ten take approximately 3.6%. The specimen was FFPE minimally invasive lung adenocarcinoma tissue. The receptor set was obtained from a person aged 55-80 years with lung adenocarcinoma.

The rearrangement uses TRBV18 and TRBJ2-1; D might be TRBD1 (6 bases). The germline V gene encodes CDR1 KGHSH and CDR2 LQKENI. The CDR3 extends over 15 amino acids. The V gene lost 2 bases and the J gene lost 4 bases, with 12 bases spanning the gap. The chain's CDR3 is CASSPLGHQYNEQFF. The CDR3 DNA follows: TGTGCCAGCTCACCATTGGGACATCAATACAATGAGCAGTTCTTC.

The chain carries TRBV6-5 and TRBJ1-5, with D perhaps TRBD1 (5 bases). Looked up from germline, CDR1 is MNHEY and CDR2 is SVGAGI. CDR3 length: 13 amino acids. The ends were cut back, 7 bases at V and 6 bases at J, with 13 bases in the middle. CDR3 amino acids: CASKGQEGQPQHF. In DNA form, the CDR3 reads TGTGCCAGCAAAGGACAAGAGGGTCAGCCCCAGCATTTT.

In nucleotides, the CDR3 is TGTGCCTGGAGTATAGGGACAGGGGCCGTTAATCAGCCCCAGCATTTT. Translation: CAWSIGTGAVNQPQHF. The V and J genes are TRBV30 and TRBJ1-5, with 10 bases fitting TRBD1. CDR1 is GTSNPN, CDR2 SVGIG, per germline (reference sequence). This CDR3 spans 16 amino acids. The ends lost 2 bases at V and 4 bases at J; junction bases unmatched: 8.

The chain employs TRBV9 and TRBJ2-5; no clear D gene. This CDR3 region has 13 residues. Germline-derived CDR1 and CDR2 are SGDLS and YYNGEE. V lost 0 bases to trimming and J lost 4 bases, with 7 bases between them. The CDR3 loop is CASSVGFGETQYF. In DNA form, the CDR3 reads TGTGCCAGCAGCGTAGGATTTGGAGAGACCCAGTACTTC. The complete variable domain, with remaining parts taken from reference TRBV9 and TRBJ2-5, reads DSGVTQTPKHLITATGQRVTLRCSPRSGDLSVYWYQQSLDQGLQFLIQYYNGEERAKGNILERFSAQQFPDLHSELNLSSLELGDSALYFCASSVGFGETQYFGPGTRLLVL.

This chain joins TRBV6-6 and TRBJ1-4; 8 bases align to TRBD1. V trimming: 4 bases; J trimming: 7 bases; junction bases outside the gene matches: 5. The CDR3 sequence is 14 residues long. From germline, CDR1 is MNHNY and CDR2 SVGAGI (reference sequence). CDR3: CASSFDTGGEKLFF. DNA of the CDR3: TGTGCCAGCAGTTTCGATACAGGGGGTGAAAAACTGTTTTTT.

The DNA for the CDR3 is TGTGCCAGCAGCCCAGGACTAGCGGGTCACTACGAGCAGTACTTC. Its translation is CASSPGLAGHYEQYF. V usage is TRBV9 and J usage is TRBJ2-7; 11 positions match TRBD2. Germline V gives CDR1 SGDLS, CDR2 YYNGEE. Trimming removed 4 bases from V and 3 bases from J; junction bases left unmatched: 6. CDR3 length: 15 amino acids.

The genes are TRBV29-1 and TRBJ2-2, with D unresolved. Germline lookup yields CDR1 SQVTM and CDR2 ANQGSEA. The CDR3 has 11 residues. V was pared by 7 bases and J by 8 bases, with 11 bases between. CDR3 loop: CSEISLGELFF. The CDR3 DNA reads TGCAGCGAGATCTCCCTTGGGGAGCTGTTTTTT.

The chain links TRBV5-1 to TRBJ2-5, with 10 bases matching TRBD2. The CDR3 sequence is 14 residues long. In germline, CDR1 is SGHRS, CDR2 YFSETQ. The trim removed 6 bases at V and 11 bases at J, leaving 13 bases unmatched. CDR3 nucleotide sequence: TGCGCCAGCACCCTTAGCGGGGGGCCAGGGGAGCAGTACTTC. Translating it yields CASTLSGGPGEQYF.

The count of this clone is one. The chain uses TRBV28 and TRBJ1-2, with TRBD1 matching over 9 bases. Unmatched junction bases numbered 8, after V lost 6 bases and J lost 6 bases. The length of the CDR3 is 14 residues. The germline V gene encodes CDR1 MDHEN and CDR2 SYDVKM. The DNA for the CDR3 is TGTGCCAGCAGACCCGGGACAGGGAAGCATGGCTACACCTTC. Translation: CASRPGTGKHGYTF.

The rearrangement joins TRBV29-1 to TRBJ1-1; 8 bases map to TRBD1. The junction had 6 bases not matched to a gene; V was cut back by 4 bases and J by 5 bases. Germline CDR1 is SQVTM and CDR2 is ANQGSEA. The CDR3 spans 13 residues. The CDR3 protein is CSVARQGRTEAFF. DNA of the CDR3: TGCAGCGTTGCCCGACAGGGGAGGACTGAAGCTTTCTTT.

The V call is TRBV29-1, the J call TRBJ2-5; D perhaps matches TRBD1 (6 bases). The CDR3 is 13 amino acids. CDR1 SQVTM and CDR2 ANQGSEA come from the germline V gene. The V and J ends lost 4 bases and 5 bases respectively, with 14 bases between them. The CDR3 loop reads CSVVQGSMETQYF. In nucleotides, the CDR3 is TGCAGCGTTGTCCAGGGGAGTATGGAGACCCAGTACTTC.

This chain joins TRBV13 and TRBJ2-1; TRBD2 aligns across 8 bases. The CDR3 consists of 14 residues. The germline V gene encodes CDR1 PRHDT and CDR2 FYEKMQ (reference sequence). J lost 9 bases, V lost 4 bases, and 8 bases had no gene match. The CDR3: CASSYGTSRFEQFF. Here the CDR3 DNA reads TGTGCCAGCAGCTACGGGACTAGTCGTTTTGAGCAGTTCTTC.

This clone was seen just once. This chain links TRBV2 with TRBJ1-2; D remains ambiguous. The germline gives CDR1 SNHLY, CDR2 FYNNEI. The CDR3 loop spans 15 amino acids. Trimming removed 6 bases from V and 1 base from J, with 15 bases in between. In DNA form, the CDR3 reads TGTGCCAGCAGGAGCTTGAATAAGGTTAACTATGGCTACACCTTC. Residues: CASRSLNKVNYGYTF.

V is TRBV19 and J is TRBJ2-1, with 7 bases that match TRBD1. There are 13 residues in the CDR3. The V segment lost 4 bases and the J segment 8 bases; nucleotides outside the gene matches: 5. CDR1 and CDR2 from the germline V gene are LNHDA and SQIVND (reference sequence). CDR3 DNA sequence: TGTGCCAGTAGTAACAGGGGCATCGATGAGCAGTTCTTC. Translation gives CASSNRGIDEQFF.

J is TRBJ1-1 and V is TRBV7-2; D unclear. This CDR3 has 13 amino acids. CDR1 and CDR2 (germline): SGHTA, FQGNSA. Trimming left V 1 base short and J 1 base short, with 4 bases between. The CDR3 reads CASSLDRNTEAFF. CDR3 sequence (DNA): TGTGCCAGCAGCTTAGACAGGAACACTGAAGCTTTCTTT.

Only a few counts were recorded for this clone. The chain combines TRBV12-5 with TRBJ2-3; 14 bases fit TRBD2. Germline CDR1 reads LGHNT; CDR2 reads FRNRAP. Trimming cost V 1 base and J 4 bases; bases outside gene matches: 4. This CDR3 region has 17 residues. The chain's CDR3 is CASGLGTSGGTPDTQYF. For the CDR3, the DNA is TGTGCTAGTGGTTTGGGGACTAGCGGGGGGACCCCAGATACGCAGTATTTT.

V and J are TRBV4-3 and TRBJ1-1; the D gene is possibly TRBD1 (6 bases). This CDR3 comprises 15 residues. Germline CDR1 and CDR2: LGHNA and YSLEER. Trimming cost V 5 bases and J 0 bases, with 13 bases left between them. CDR3 amino acids: CASSAQGGVNTEAFF. CDR3 nucleotide sequence: TGCGCCAGCAGCGCACAGGGAGGTGTGAACACTGAAGCTTTCTTT.

In this sample, this clone turned up once. The rearrangement uses TRBV30 and TRBJ1-1, with D possibly being TRBD1 (5 bases). This CDR3 contains 12 residues. V dropped 7 bases and J dropped 11 bases, with 20 bases sitting between them. Per germline, CDR1 GTSNPN and CDR2 SVGIG (reference sequence). The CDR3 reads CASSLGPGTAFF. The CDR3 coding sequence is TGTGCCTCCTCCCTTGGGCCCGGGACGGCTTTCTTT.

The rearrangement links TRBV4-1 to TRBJ1-4, with D possibly matching TRBD1 (5 bases). Trimming cost V 1 base and J 8 bases, with 8 bases left between them. Germline values: CDR1 MGHRA, CDR2 YSYEKL. The CDR3 runs 13 residues. CDR3 nucleotide sequence: TGCGCCAGCAGCCAAGCGGGGGTCGAAAAACTGTTTTTT. This codes for CASSQAGVEKLFF.

The chain combines TRBV4-2 with TRBJ2-1, with TRBD2 matching over 13 bases. Germline V gives CDR1 LGHNA, CDR2 YNFKEQ. The CDR3 length is 20 residues. V dropped 4 bases and J dropped 0; count of bases not matched to a gene: 12. The CDR3 spells CASSPRTSGRGFSSYNEQFF. The CDR3 nucleotides are TGTGCCAGCAGCCCCCGGACTAGCGGGAGAGGGTTTAGCTCCTACAATGAGCAGTTCTTC.